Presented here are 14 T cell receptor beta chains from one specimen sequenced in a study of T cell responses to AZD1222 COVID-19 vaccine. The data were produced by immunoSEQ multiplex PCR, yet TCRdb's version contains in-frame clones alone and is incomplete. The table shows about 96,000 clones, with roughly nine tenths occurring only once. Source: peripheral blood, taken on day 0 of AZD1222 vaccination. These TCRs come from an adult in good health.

The CDR3 loop is CASSENGGFRGYTF. Here the CDR3 DNA reads TGTGCCAGCAGTGAAAATGGGGGTTTTCGGGGCTACACCTTC. V is TRBV6-1 and J is TRBJ1-2, with D possibly TRBD1 on 5 matching bases. This CDR3 region has 14 residues. Per germline, CDR1 MNHNS and CDR2 SASEGT. Trimming cost V 2 bases and J 8 bases, with 15 bases left between them.

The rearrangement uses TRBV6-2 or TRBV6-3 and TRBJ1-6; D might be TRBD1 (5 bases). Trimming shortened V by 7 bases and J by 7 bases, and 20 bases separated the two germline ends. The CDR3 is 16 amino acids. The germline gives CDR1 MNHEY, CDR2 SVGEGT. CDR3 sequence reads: CASTPAGRVGNSPLHF. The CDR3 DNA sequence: TGTGCCAGCACCCCGGCCGGCAGGGTAGGAAATTCACCCCTCCACTTT.

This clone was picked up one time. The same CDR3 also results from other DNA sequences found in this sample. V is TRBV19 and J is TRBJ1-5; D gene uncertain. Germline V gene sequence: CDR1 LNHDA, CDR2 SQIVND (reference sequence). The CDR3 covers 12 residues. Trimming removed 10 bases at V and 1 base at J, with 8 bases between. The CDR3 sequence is CATSGSNQPQHF. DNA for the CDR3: TGTGCCACGTCAGGAAGCAATCAGCCCCAGCATTTT. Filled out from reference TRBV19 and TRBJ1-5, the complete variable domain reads DGGITQSPKYLFRKEGQNVTLSCEQNLNHDAMYWYRQDPGQGLRLIYYSQIVNDFQKGDIAEGYSVSREKKESFPLTVTSAQKNPTAFYLCATSGSNQPQHFGDGTRLSIL.

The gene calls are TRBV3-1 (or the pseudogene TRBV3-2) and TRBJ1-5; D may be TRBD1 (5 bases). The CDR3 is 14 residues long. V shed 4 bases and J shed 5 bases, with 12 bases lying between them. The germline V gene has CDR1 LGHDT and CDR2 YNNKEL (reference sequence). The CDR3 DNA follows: TGTGCCAGCAGCCTGCTCGGAGGGGATCAGCCCCAGCATTTT. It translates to CASSLLGGDQPQHF.

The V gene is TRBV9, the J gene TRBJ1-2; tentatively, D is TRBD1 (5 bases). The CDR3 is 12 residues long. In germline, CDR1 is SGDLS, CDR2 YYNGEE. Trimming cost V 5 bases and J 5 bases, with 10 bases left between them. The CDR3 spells CASSLEGYGYTF. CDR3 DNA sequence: TGTGCCAGCAGTCTAGAGGGGTATGGCTACACCTTC.

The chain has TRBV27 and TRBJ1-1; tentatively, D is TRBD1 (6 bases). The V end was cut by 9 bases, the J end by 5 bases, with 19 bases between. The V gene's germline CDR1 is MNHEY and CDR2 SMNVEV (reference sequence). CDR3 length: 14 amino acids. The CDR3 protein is CASASGGHGTEAFF. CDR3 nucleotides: TGTGCCAGTGCATCTGGGGGGCATGGGACTGAAGCTTTCTTT.

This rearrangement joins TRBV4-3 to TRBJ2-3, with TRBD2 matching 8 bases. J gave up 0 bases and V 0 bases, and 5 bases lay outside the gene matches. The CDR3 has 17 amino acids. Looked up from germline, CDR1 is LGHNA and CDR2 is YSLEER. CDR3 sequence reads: CASSQDLASGSTDTQYF. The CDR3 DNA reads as TGCGCCAGCAGCCAAGATCTGGCTAGCGGGAGCACAGATACGCAGTATTTT.

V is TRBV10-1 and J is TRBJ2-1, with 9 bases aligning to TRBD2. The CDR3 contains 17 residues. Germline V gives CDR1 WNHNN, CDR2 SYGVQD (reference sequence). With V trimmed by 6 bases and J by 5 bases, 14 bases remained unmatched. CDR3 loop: CASSPFRGGDIDNEQFF. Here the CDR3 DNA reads TGCGCCAGCAGCCCATTTCGCGGGGGGGATATCGACAATGAGCAGTTCTTC.

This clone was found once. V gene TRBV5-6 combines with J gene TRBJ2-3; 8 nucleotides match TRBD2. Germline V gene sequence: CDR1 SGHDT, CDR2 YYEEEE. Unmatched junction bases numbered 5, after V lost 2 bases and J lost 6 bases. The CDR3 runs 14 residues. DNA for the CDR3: TGTGCCAGCAGCTTTCCCACTAGCGGCGATACGCAGTATTTT. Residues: CASSFPTSGDTQYF.

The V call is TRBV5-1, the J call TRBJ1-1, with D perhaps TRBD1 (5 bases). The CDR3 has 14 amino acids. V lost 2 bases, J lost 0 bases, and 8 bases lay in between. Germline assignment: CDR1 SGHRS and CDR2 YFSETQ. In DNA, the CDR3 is TGCGCCAGCAGCTTTGGGGACCTGAACACTGAAGCTTTCTTT. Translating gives CASSFGDLNTEAFF.

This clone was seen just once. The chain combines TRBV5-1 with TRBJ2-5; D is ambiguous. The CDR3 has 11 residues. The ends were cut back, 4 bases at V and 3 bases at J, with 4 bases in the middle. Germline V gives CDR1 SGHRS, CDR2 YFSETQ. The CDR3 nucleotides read TGCGCCAGCAGCGAAAAAGAGACCCAGTACTTC. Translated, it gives CASSEKETQYF.

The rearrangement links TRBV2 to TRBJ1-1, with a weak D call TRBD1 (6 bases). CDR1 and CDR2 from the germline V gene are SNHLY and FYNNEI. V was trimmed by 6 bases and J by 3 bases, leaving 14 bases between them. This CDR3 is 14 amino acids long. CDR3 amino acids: CASRRDQGYTEAFF. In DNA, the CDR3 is TGTGCCAGCAGAAGGGATCAGGGGTACACTGAAGCTTTCTTT.

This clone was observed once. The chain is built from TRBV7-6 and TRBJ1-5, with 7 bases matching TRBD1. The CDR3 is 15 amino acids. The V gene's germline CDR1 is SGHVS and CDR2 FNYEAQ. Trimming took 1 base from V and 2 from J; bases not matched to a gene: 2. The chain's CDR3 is CASSLVDRGNQPQHF. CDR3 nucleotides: TGTGCCAGCAGCTTAGTCGACAGGGGCAATCAGCCCCAGCATTTT.

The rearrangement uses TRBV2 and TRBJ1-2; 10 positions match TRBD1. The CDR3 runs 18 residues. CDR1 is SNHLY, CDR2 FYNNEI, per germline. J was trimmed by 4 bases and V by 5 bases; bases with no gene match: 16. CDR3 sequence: CASSMRDRGVGGLYGYTF. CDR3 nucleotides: TGTGCCAGCAGTATGCGGGACAGGGGAGTCGGAGGGCTCTATGGCTACACCTTC. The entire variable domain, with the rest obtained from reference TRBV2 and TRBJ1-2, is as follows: EPEVTQTPSHQVTQMGQEVILRCVPISNHLYFYWYRQILGQKVEFLVSFYNNEISEKSEIFDDQFSVERPDGSNFTLKIRSTKLEDSAMYFCASSMRDRGVGGLYGYTFGSGTRLTVV.